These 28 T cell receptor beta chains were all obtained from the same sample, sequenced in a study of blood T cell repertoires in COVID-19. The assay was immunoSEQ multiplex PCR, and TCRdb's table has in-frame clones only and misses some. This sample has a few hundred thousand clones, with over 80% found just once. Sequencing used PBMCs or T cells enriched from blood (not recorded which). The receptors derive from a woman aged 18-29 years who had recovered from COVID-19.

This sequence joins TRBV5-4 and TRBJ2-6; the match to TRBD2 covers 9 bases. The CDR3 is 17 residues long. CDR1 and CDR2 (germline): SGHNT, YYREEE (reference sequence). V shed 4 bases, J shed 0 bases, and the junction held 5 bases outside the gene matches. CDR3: CASSLAGPNSGANVLTF. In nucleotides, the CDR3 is TGTGCCAGCAGCCTAGCGGGGCCGAACTCTGGGGCCAACGTCCTGACTTTC.

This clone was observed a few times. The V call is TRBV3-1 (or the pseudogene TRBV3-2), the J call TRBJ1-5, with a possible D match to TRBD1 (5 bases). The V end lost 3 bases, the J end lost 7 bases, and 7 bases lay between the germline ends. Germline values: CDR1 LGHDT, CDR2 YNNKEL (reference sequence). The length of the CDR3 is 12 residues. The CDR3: CASSQGGQPQHF. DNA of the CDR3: TGTGCCAGCAGCCAGGGGGGGCAGCCCCAGCATTTT.

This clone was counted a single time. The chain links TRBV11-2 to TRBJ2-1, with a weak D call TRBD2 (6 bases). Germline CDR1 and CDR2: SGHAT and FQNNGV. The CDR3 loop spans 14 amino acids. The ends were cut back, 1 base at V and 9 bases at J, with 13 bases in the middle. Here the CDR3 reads CASSLAGVLGEQFF. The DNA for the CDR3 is TGTGCCAGCAGCTTAGCGGGAGTTTTAGGTGAGCAGTTCTTC.

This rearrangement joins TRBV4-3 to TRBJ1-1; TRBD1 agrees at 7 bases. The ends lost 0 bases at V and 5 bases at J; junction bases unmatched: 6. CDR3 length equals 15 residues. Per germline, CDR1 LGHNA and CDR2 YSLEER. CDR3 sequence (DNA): TGCGCCAGCAGCCAAGAAAGACAGGGCTGGACTGAAGCTTTCTTT. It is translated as CASSQERQGWTEAFF.

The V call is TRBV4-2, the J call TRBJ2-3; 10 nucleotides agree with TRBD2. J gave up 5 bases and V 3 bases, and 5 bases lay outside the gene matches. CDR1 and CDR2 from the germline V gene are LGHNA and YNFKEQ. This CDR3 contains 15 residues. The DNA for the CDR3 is TGTGCCAGCAGCCACAGCGGGGGGGCAGAAGATACGCAGTATTTT. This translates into CASSHSGGAEDTQYF.

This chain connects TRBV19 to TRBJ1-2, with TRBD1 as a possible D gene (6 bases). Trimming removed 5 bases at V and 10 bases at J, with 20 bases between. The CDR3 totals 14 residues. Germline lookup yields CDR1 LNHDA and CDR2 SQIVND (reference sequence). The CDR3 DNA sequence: TGTGCCAGTAGTCTTCGGGGGGCTGAATTTTCCTACACCTTC. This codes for CASSLRGAEFSYTF. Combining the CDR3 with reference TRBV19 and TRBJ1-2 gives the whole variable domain DGGITQSPKYLFRKEGQNVTLSCEQNLNHDAMYWYRQDPGQGLRLIYYSQIVNDFQKGDIAEGYSVSREKKESFPLTVTSAQKNPTAFYLCASSLRGAEFSYTFGSGTRLTVV.

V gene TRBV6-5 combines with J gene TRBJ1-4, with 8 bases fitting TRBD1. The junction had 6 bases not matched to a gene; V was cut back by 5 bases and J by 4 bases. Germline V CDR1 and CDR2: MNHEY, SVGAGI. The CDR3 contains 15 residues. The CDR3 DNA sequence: TGTGCCAGCAGTCAGACAGGGGATTATAATGAAAAACTGTTTTTT. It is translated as CASSQTGDYNEKLFF.

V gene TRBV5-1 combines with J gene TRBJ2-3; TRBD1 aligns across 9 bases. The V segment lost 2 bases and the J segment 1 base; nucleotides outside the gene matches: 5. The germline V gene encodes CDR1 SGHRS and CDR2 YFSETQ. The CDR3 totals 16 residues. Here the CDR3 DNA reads TGCGCCAGCAGCTTCACAGGGGGCGGAGGCACAGATACGCAGTATTTT. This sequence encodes CASSFTGGGGTDTQYF.

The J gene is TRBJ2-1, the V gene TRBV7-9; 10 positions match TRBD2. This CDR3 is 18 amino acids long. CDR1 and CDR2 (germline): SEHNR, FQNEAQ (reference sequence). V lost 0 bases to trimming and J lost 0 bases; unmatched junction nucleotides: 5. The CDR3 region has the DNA TGTGCCAGCAGCTTAGCCCTAGCGGGGGATCTCTCCTACAATGAGCAGTTCTTC. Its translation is CASSLALAGDLSYNEQFF.

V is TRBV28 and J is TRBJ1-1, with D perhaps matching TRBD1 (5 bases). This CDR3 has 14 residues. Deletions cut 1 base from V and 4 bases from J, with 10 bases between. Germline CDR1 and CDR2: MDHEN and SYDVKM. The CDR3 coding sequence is TGTGCCAGCAGTTTATTGCGGGGGGGCACTGAAGCTTTCTTT. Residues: CASSLLRGGTEAFF. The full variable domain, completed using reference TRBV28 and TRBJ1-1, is DVKVTQSSRYLVKRTGEKVFLECVQDMDHENMFWYRQDPGLGLRLIYFSYDVKMKEKGDIPEGYSVSREKKERFSLILESASTNQTSMYLCASSLLRGGTEAFFGQGTRLTVV.

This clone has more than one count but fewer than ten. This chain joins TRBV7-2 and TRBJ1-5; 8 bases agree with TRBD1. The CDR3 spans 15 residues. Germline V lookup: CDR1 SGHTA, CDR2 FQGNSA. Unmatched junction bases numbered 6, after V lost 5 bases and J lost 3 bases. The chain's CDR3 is CASSIGQGHNQPQHF. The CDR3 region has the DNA TGTGCCAGCAGCATAGGACAGGGACACAATCAGCCCCAGCATTTT.

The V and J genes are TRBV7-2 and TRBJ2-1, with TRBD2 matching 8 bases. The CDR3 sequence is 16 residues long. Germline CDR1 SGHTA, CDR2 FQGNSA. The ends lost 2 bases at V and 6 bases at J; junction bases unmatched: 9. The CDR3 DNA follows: TGTGCCAGCAGCTTATCCTCCAGCGGGAGTTTCAATGAGCAGTTCTTC. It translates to CASSLSSSGSFNEQFF.

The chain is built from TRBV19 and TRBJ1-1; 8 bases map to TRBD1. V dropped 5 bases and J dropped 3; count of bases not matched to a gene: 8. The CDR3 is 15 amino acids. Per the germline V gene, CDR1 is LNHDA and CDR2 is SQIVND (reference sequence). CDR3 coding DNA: TGTGCCAGTAGTGCCCGGACAGGGTGGGACACTGAAGCTTTCTTT. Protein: CASSARTGWDTEAFF.

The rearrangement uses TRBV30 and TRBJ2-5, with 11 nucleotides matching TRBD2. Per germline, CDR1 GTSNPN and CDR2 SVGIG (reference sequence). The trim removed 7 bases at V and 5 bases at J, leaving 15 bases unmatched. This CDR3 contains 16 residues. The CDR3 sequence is CASGPFSGGAWETQYF. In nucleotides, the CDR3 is TGTGCCTCTGGGCCCTTTAGCGGGGGGGCTTGGGAGACCCAGTACTTC.

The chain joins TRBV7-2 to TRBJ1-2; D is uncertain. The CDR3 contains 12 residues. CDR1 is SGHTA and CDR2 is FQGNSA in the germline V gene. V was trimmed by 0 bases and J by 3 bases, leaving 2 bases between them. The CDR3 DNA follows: TGTGCCAGCAGCTTAGCCTACTATGGCTACACCTTC. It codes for CASSLAYYGYTF. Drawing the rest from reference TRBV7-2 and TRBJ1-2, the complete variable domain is GAGVSQSPSNKVTEKGKDVELRCDPISGHTALYWYRQSLGQGLEFLIYFQGNSAPDKSGLPSDRFSAERTGGSVSTLTIQRTQQEDSAVYLCASSLAYYGYTFGSGTRLTVV.

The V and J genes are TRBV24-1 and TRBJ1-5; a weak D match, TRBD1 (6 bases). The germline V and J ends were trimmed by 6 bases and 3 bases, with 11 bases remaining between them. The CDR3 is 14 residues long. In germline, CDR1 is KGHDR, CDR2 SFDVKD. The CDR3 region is CATSRGFDNQPQHF. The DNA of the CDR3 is TGTGCCACCAGTAGGGGGTTCGACAATCAGCCCCAGCATTTT.

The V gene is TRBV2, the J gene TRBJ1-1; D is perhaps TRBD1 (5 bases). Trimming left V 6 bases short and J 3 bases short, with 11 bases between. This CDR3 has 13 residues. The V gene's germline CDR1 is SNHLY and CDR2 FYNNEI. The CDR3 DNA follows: TGTGCCAGCAGGGGGGGTAGGGACACTGAAGCTTTCTTT. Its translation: CASRGGRDTEAFF.

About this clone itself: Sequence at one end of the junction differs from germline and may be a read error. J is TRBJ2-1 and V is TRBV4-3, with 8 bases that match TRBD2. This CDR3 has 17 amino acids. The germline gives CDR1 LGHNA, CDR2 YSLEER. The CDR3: CASNQGGAGARYNEQFF. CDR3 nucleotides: TGCGCCAGCAACCAAGGGGGAGCGGGGGCCCGCTACAATGAGCAGTTCTTC.

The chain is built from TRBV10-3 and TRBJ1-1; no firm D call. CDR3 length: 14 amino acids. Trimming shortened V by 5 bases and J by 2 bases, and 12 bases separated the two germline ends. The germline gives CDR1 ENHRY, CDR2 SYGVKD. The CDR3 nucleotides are TGTGCCATCAGTCAACAGAGGGAAAACACTGAAGCTTTCTTT. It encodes CAISQQRENTEAFF.

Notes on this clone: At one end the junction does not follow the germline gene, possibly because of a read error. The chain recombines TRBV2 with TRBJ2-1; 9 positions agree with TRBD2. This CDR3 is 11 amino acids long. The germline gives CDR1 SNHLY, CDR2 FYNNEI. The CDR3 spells CASSEREGPLF. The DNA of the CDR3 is TGTGCCAGCAGTGAGCGGGAGGGCCCCCTCTTC.

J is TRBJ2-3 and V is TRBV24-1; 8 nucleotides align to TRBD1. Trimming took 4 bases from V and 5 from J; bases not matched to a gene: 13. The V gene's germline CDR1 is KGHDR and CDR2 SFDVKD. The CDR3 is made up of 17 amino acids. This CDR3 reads CATSDPVPDRDGDTQYF. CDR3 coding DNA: TGTGCCACCAGTGACCCTGTCCCGGACAGGGACGGAGATACGCAGTATTTT.

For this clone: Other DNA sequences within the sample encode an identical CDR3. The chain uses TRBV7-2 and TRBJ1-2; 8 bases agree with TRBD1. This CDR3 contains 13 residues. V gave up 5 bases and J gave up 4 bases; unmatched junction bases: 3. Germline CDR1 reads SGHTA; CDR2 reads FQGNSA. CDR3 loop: CASSPTGVYGYTF. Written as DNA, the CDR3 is TGTGCCAGCAGCCCGACAGGGGTCTATGGCTACACCTTC.

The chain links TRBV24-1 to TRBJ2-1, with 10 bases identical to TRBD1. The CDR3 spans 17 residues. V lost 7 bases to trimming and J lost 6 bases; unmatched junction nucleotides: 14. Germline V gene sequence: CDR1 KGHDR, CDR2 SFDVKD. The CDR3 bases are TGTGCCACCAGCAAAAGGAGGACAGGGGGGGCAGCCAATGAGCAGTTCTTC. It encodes CATSKRRTGGAANEQFF.

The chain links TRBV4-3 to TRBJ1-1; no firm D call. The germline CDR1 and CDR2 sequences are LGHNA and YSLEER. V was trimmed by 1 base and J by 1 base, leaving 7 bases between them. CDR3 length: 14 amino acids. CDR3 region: CASSQVGRNTEAFF. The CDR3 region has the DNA TGCGCCAGCAGCCAAGTGGGCAGGAACACTGAAGCTTTCTTT.

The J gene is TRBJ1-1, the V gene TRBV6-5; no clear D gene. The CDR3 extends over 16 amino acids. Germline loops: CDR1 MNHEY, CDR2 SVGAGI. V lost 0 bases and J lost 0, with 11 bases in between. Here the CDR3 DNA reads TGTGCCAGCAGTTACTCGCGGCCCCCCATGAACACTGAAGCTTTCTTT. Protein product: CASSYSRPPMNTEAFF.

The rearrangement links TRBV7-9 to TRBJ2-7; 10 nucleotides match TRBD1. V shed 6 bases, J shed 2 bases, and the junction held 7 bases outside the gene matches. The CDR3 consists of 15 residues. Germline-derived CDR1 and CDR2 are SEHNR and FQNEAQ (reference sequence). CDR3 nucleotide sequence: TGTGCCAGCAGAACATCCGGGACAGGGGCCTACGAGCAGTACTTC. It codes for CASRTSGTGAYEQYF.

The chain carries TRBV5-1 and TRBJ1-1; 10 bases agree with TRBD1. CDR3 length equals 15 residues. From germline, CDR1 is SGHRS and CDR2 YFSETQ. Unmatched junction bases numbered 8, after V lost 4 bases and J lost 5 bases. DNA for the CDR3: TGCGCCAGCAGCCGGGACAGGGGTGGGGGGACTGAAGCTTTCTTT. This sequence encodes CASSRDRGGGTEAFF.

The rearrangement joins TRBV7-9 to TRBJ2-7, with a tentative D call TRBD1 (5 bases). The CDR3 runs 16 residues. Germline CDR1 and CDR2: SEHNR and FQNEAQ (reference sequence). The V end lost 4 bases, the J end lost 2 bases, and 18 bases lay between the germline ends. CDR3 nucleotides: TGTGCCAGCAGCTCGTCCCTACAGGTGCCACCCTACGAGCAGTACTTC. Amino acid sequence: CASSSSLQVPPYEQYF. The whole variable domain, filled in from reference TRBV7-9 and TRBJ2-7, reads DTGVSQNPRHKITKRGQNVTFRCDPISEHNRLYWYRQTLGQGPEFLTYFQNEAQLEKSRLLSDRFSAERPKGSFSTLEIQRTEQGDSAMYLCASSSSLQVPPYEQYFGPGTRLTVT.